The 2 T cell receptor beta chains given below trace back to one sample, sequenced in a study of CD8 T cells in ankylosing spondylitis. TCRdb reanalysed the 5' RACE reads using MiXCR and keeps one entry per CDR3 protein. This sample has just over 350,000 distinct CDR3 sequences, with roughly 20% found just once. The sequenced sample consisted of blood, either unsorted or a sorted T cell fraction (not recorded which). All receptors come from a male donor with ankylosing spondylitis or in good health (not recorded which).

The V and J genes are TRBV7-9 and TRBJ2-7, with 7 bases matching TRBD1. V was pared by 4 bases and J by 6 bases, with 6 bases of the junction left unmatched. The CDR3 has 13 amino acids. CDR1 SEHNR and CDR2 FQNEAQ come from the germline V gene (reference sequence). DNA of the CDR3: TGTGCCAGCAGCTACGACAGGGTGGGCGAGCAGTACTTC. It encodes CASSYDRVGEQYF.

The rearrangement joins TRBV12-3 or TRBV12-4 to TRBJ1-1, with D unresolved. V lost 4 bases, J lost 4 bases, and 7 bases lay in between. The CDR3 length is 12 residues. The CDR3: CASSWEATEAFF. In DNA form, the CDR3 reads TGTGCCAGCAGTTGGGAGGCCACTGAAGCTTTCTTT.